Listed here are 18 T cell receptor beta chains from one sample, sequenced in a study of T cells in Graves' hyperthyroidism and ophthalmopathy. RNA transcripts served as the template for amplifying TCR beta CDR3 regions. A set of HTBI primers served as the primers for a first-round RT-PCR of the TCR CDR3. TCRdb re-derived calls from the multiplex PCR reads in MiXCR, one entry per CDR3 protein. The data hold 250,000 to 350,000 distinct CDR3 sequences, with 17% observed a single time. The sample was blood. The receptors derive from a woman aged 55-69 years with Graves' ophthalmopathy.

This clonotype was detected many times. This sequence joins TRBV20-1 and TRBJ1-6, with unresolved D. The germline CDR1 and CDR2 sequences are DFQATT and SNEGSKA (reference sequence). This CDR3 region has 15 residues. Trimming stripped 6 bases from V and 9 bases from J, with 21 bases between. The DNA for the CDR3 is TGCAGTGCACATCGAACCGGGGTAACGGGTTCACCCCTCCACTTT. The encoded protein is CSAHRTGVTGSPLHF.

The chain uses TRBV2 and TRBJ2-1; TRBD2 aligns across 8 bases. J was trimmed by 1 base and V by 8 bases; bases with no gene match: 1. CDR1 and CDR2 from the germline V gene are SNHLY and FYNNEI. This CDR3 is built from 13 residues. The CDR3 DNA sequence: TGTGCCAGCGGGACTAGGTCCTACAATGAGCAGTTCTTC. Encoded protein: CASGTRSYNEQFF.

This clonotype has ten or more counts. The rearrangement links TRBV7-8 to TRBJ1-5; 8 bases line up with TRBD1. There are 13 residues in the CDR3. CDR1 and CDR2 (germline): SGHVS, FQNEAQ. V lost 4 bases, J lost 6 bases, and 2 bases stayed unmatched. CDR3 nucleotides: TGTGCCAGCAGCTCGGACAGGGTTCAGCCCCAGCATTTT. The encoded protein is CASSSDRVQPQHF.

The chain combines TRBV5-1 with TRBJ1-1; no clear D gene. Per germline, CDR1 SGHRS and CDR2 YFSETQ. The CDR3 extends over 14 amino acids. Trimming cost V 4 bases and J 0 bases, with 10 bases left between them. This CDR3 is CASSPDTMNTEAFF. The CDR3 DNA reads as TGCGCCAGCAGCCCTGACACCATGAACACTGAAGCTTTCTTT.

This clonotype appeared a few times. One junction end does not reproduce the germline sequence, and a read error may be involved. V gene TRBV11-1 combines with J gene TRBJ2-3, with 10 positions matching TRBD2. There are 15 residues in the CDR3. CDR1 is SGHAT and CDR2 is FQDESV in the germline V gene (reference sequence). The CDR3 region has the DNA TGTGCCGGCAGCTTGGGGACTAGCGCGTTGGATACGCAGTATTTT. Amino acids: CAGSLGTSALDTQYF.

This clonotype was seen a few times. The chain has TRBV12-5 and TRBJ1-5; 8 nucleotides match TRBD1. This CDR3 has 15 residues. The trim removed 5 bases at V and 9 bases at J, leaving 12 bases unmatched. Germline assignment: CDR1 LGHNT and CDR2 FRNRAP. In DNA form, the CDR3 reads TGTGCTAGTGGTACCGGACAGGGCGCAATGGTGCCCCAGCATTTT. Encoded protein: CASGTGQGAMVPQHF.

This clonotype was observed many times. The V gene is TRBV7-2, the J gene TRBJ2-3; a weak D match, TRBD2 (5 bases). This CDR3 contains 17 residues. Germline V gene data show CDR1 as SGHTA and CDR2 as FQGNSA. V was pared by 0 bases and J by 1 base, with 14 bases between. The CDR3 sequence: CASSLAGVVVGTDTQYF. CDR3 nucleotides: TGTGCCAGCAGCTTAGCGGGAGTAGTGGTGGGCACAGATACGCAGTATTTT.

The table lists this clonotype with many counts. The rearrangement links TRBV5-1 to TRBJ2-7, with D hard to call. CDR1 and CDR2 (germline): SGHRS, YFSETQ. This CDR3 has 14 residues. Trimming stripped 0 bases from V and 0 bases from J, with 7 bases between. CDR3 nucleotides: TGCGCCAGCAGCTTGGAGAAGGTCTCCTACGAGCAGTACTTC. Protein product: CASSLEKVSYEQYF.

This clonotype was counted a few times. This chain connects TRBV9 to TRBJ2-5; TRBD2 agrees at 7 bases. V shed 3 bases, J shed 1 base, and the junction held 9 bases outside the gene matches. The CDR3 consists of 16 residues. CDR1 is SGDLS, CDR2 YYNGEE, per germline. The CDR3 sequence is CASSGWDYNLQETQYF. Written as DNA, the CDR3 is TGTGCCAGCAGCGGATGGGACTACAACCTCCAAGAGACCCAGTACTTC.

This clonotype was detected ten times or more. The chain recombines TRBV5-1 with TRBJ2-1, with TRBD1 identical over 9 bases. The germline CDR1 and CDR2 sequences are SGHRS and YFSETQ. After removal of 4 bases from V and 9 bases from J, the junction contained 8 bases not matched to a gene. The CDR3 runs to 14 residues. The CDR3 protein is CASSGGTGLAEQFF. The CDR3 bases are TGCGCCAGCAGCGGGGGGACAGGGCTGGCTGAGCAGTTCTTC.

In the case of this clonotype: A clone one base away is much larger, so this may be a read error. DNA for the CDR3: TGTGCCAGCTCGCGGGACAGGGGAACTGGGCACGAGCAGTACTTC. Translating it yields CASSRDRGTGHEQYF. The chain joins TRBV18 to TRBJ2-7, with 10 bases identical to TRBD1. The CDR3 totals 15 residues. From germline, CDR1 is KGHSH and CDR2 LQKENI. Trimming at V came to 6 bases and at J to 5 bases, leaving 10 bases not matched to a gene. The variable domain in full, completed from reference TRBV18 and TRBJ2-7, reads NAGVMQNPRHLVRRRGQEARLRCSPMKGHSHVYWYRQLPEEGLKFMVYLQKENIIDESGMPKERFSAEFPKEGPSILRIQQVVRGDSAAYFCASSRDRGTGHEQYFGPGTRLTVT.

This clonotype showed up many times. This sequence joins TRBV7-8 and TRBJ1-1; 7 nucleotides agree with TRBD1. CDR3 length: 13 residues. Germline V lookup: CDR1 SGHVS, CDR2 FQNEAQ. The V segment lost 5 bases and the J segment 1 base; nucleotides outside the gene matches: 1. CDR3 nucleotides: TGTGCCAGCAGCGGGACAGCGAACACTGAAGCTTTCTTT. Its protein is CASSGTANTEAFF.

Many counts were recorded for this clonotype. The rearrangement uses TRBV5-1 and TRBJ2-7, with 10 bases fitting TRBD2. V lost 4 bases to trimming and J lost 3 bases; unmatched junction nucleotides: 7. This CDR3 has 15 residues. Per the germline V gene, CDR1 is SGHRS and CDR2 is YFSETQ. The CDR3: CASSLLAGSFYEQYF. The CDR3 DNA is TGCGCCAGCAGCCTACTAGCGGGGAGTTTCTACGAGCAGTACTTC.

This clonotype occurred many times. J is TRBJ2-7 and V is TRBV6-5; weak D call: TRBD1 (6 bases). V was shortened by 6 bases and J by 4 bases, with 13 bases between the two germline ends. This CDR3 spans 13 amino acids. CDR1 is MNHEY, CDR2 SVGAGI, per germline. CDR3: CASSYRVEYEQYF. The CDR3 DNA reads as TGTGCCAGCAGCTACAGGGTAGAGTACGAGCAGTACTTC.

This clonotype was counted many times. The chain couples TRBV11-2 to TRBJ2-7; perhaps TRBD2 as D (6 bases). Germline values: CDR1 SGHAT, CDR2 FQNNGV. Trimming took 2 bases from V and 2 from J, leaving 13 bases between them. The CDR3 totals 15 residues. DNA of the CDR3: TGTGCCAGCAGCTTAAATAGGGACTGGACCTACGAGCAGTACTTC. Protein: CASSLNRDWTYEQYF.

A few counts support this clonotype. Written as DNA, the CDR3 is TGTGCCAGCAGCCGGGCCGGACCTAAAGGCTACACCTTC. Its protein product is CASSRAGPKGYTF. The rearrangement links TRBV3-1 to TRBJ1-2, with D unclear. Germline V lookup: CDR1 LGHDT, CDR2 YNNKEL (reference sequence). The length of the CDR3 is 13 residues. V was pared by 4 bases and J by 8 bases, with 14 bases between.

This clonotype has a count of ten or more. The chain joins TRBV18 to TRBJ1-2; a weak D match, TRBD1 (5 bases). The V end lost 1 base, the J end lost 4 bases, and 13 bases lay between the germline ends. The V gene's germline CDR1 is KGHSH and CDR2 LQKENI. This CDR3 comprises 15 residues. CDR3 amino acids: CASSPRSEGSYGYTF. As DNA, the CDR3 is TGTGCCAGCTCACCACGTAGCGAGGGGTCCTATGGCTACACCTTC.

The V gene is TRBV6-2 or TRBV6-3, the J gene TRBJ1-5, with TRBD1 identical over 10 bases. CDR3 length: 14 residues. The junction had 8 bases not matched to a gene; V was cut back by 7 bases and J by 8 bases. Germline-derived CDR1 and CDR2 are MNHEY and SVGEGT. CDR3 amino acids: CASTRQGAIEPQHF. As DNA, the CDR3 is TGTGCCAGCACTAGACAGGGGGCTATAGAGCCCCAGCATTTT.